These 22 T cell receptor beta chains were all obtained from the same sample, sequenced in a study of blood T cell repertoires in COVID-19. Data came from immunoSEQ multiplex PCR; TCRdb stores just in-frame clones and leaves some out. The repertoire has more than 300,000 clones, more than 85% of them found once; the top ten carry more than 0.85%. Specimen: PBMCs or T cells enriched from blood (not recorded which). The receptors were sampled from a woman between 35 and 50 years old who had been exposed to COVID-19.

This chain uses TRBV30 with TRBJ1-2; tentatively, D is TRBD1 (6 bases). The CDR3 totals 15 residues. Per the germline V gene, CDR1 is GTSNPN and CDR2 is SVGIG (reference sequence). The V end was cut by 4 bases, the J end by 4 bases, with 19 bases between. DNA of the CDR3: TGTGCCTGGAACATATGGGGACAAGGAGGCTATGGCTACACCTTC. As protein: CAWNIWGQGGYGYTF.

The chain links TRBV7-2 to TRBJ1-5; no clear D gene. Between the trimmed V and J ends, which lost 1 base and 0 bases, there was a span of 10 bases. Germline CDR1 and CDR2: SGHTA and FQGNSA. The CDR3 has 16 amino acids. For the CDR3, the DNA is TGTGCCAGCAGCTTAGTGGGCACCTATAGCAATCAGCCCCAGCATTTT. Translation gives CASSLVGTYSNQPQHF. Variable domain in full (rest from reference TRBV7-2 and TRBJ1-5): GAGVSQSPSNKVTEKGKDVELRCDPISGHTALYWYRQSLGQGLEFLIYFQGNSAPDKSGLPSDRFSAERTGGSVSTLTIQRTQQEDSAVYLCASSLVGTYSNQPQHFGDGTRLSIL.

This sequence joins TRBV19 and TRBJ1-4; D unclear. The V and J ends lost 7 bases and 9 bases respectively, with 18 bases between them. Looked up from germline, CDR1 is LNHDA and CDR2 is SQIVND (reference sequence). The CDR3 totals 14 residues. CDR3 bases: TGTGCCAGTAATGACAAGTTGCTGATGAAAAAACTGTTTTTT. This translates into CASNDKLLMKKLFF.

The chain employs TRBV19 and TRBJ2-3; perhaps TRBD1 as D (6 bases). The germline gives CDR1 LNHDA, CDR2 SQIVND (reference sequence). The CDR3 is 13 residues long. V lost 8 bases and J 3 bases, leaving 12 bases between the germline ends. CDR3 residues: CASRTRGTDTQYF. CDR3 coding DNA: TGTGCCAGTCGGACAAGGGGGACAGATACGCAGTATTTT.

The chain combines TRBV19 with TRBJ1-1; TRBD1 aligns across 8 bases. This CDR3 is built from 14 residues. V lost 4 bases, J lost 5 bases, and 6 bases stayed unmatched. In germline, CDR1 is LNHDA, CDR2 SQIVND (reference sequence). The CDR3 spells CASSSYRGATEAFF. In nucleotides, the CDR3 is TGTGCCAGTAGTAGCTACAGGGGGGCGACTGAAGCTTTCTTT.

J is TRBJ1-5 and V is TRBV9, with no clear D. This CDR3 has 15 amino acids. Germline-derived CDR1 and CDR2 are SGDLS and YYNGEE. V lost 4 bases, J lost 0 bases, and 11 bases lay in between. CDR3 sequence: CASSTGDDSNQPQHF. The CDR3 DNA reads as TGTGCCAGCAGCACCGGAGATGATAGCAATCAGCCCCAGCATTTT.

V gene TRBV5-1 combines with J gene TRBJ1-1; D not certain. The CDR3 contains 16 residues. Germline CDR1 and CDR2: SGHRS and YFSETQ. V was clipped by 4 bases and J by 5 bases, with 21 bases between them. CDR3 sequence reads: CASSPVVAGGRTEAFF. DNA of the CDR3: TGCGCCAGCAGCCCGGTAGTAGCAGGCGGGCGGACTGAAGCTTTCTTT.

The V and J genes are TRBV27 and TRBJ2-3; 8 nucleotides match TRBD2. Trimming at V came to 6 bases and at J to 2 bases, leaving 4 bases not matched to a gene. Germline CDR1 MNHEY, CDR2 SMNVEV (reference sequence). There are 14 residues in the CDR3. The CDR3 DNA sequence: TGTGCCAGCAGGTGGCGGGGGGCCACAGATACGCAGTATTTT. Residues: CASRWRGATDTQYF.

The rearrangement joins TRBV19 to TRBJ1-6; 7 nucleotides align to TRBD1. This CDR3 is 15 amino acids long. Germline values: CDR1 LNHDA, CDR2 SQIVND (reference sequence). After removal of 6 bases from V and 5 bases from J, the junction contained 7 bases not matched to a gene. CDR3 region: CASRGPGGNNSPLHF. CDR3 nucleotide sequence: TGTGCCAGTAGGGGTCCAGGGGGAAATAATTCACCCCTCCACTTT.

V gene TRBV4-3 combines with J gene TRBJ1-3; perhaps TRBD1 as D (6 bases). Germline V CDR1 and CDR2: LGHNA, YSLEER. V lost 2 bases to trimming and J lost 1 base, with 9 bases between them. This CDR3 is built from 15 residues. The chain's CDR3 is CASSQTTGSGNTIYF. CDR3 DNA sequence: TGCGCCAGCAGCCAAACGACAGGTTCTGGAAACACCATATATTTT.

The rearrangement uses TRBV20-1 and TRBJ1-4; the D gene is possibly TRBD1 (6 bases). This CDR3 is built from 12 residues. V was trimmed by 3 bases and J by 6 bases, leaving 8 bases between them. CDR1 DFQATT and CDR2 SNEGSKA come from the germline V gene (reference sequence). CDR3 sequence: CSASAGDEKLFF. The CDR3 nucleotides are TGCAGTGCTAGTGCAGGGGATGAAAAACTGTTTTTT.

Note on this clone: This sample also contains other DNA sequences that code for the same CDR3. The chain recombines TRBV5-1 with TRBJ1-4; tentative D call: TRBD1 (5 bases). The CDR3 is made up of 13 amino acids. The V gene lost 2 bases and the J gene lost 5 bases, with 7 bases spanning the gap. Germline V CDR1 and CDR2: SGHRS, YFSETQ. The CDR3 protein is CASSFQGNEKLFF. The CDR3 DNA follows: TGCGCCAGCAGCTTCCAGGGCAATGAAAAACTGTTTTTT.

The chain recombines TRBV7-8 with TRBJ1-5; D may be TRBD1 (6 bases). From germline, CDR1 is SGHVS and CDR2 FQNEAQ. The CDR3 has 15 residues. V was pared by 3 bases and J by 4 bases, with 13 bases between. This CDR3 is CASSLWDTDNQPQHF. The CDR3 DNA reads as TGTGCCAGCAGCTTGTGGGACACCGATAATCAGCCCCAGCATTTT.

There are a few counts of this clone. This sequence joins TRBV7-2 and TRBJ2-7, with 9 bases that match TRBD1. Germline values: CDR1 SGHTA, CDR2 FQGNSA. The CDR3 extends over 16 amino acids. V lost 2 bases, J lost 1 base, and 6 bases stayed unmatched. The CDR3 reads CASSLTRDRASYEQYF. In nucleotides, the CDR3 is TGTGCCAGCAGCTTAACCCGGGACAGGGCATCCTACGAGCAGTACTTC.

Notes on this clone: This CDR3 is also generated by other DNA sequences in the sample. The CDR3 bases are TGTGCCAGCAGCCTACAGGGCGGCAATCAGCCCCAGCATTTT. Its protein product is CASSLQGGNQPQHF. The chain carries TRBV5-4 and TRBJ1-5; D may be TRBD1 (6 bases). The CDR3 loop spans 14 amino acids. Germline CDR1 is SGHNT and CDR2 is YYREEE (reference sequence). V lost 4 bases and J lost 2, with 10 bases in between. The entire variable domain, with the rest obtained from reference TRBV5-4 and TRBJ1-5, is as follows: ETGVTQSPTHLIKTRGQQVTLRCSSQSGHNTVSWYQQALGQGPQFIFQYYREEENGRGNFPPRFSGLQFPNYSSELNVNALELDDSALYLCASSLQGGNQPQHFGDGTRLSIL.

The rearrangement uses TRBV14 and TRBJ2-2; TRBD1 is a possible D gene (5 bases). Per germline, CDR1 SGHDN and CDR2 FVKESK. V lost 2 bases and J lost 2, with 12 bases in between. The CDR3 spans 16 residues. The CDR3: CASSQLQVPNTGELFF. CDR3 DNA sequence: TGTGCCAGCAGCCAACTACAGGTCCCAAACACCGGGGAGCTGTTTTTT.

The CDR3 region is CASTLTGVNQPQHF. The CDR3, as DNA: TGTGCCAGTACCCTGACAGGCGTAAATCAGCCCCAGCATTTT. J is TRBJ1-5 and V is TRBV19, with TRBD1 as a possible D gene (6 bases). Germline V lookup: CDR1 LNHDA, CDR2 SQIVND (reference sequence). The CDR3 has 14 amino acids. V shed 7 bases and J shed 4 bases, with 14 bases lying between them.

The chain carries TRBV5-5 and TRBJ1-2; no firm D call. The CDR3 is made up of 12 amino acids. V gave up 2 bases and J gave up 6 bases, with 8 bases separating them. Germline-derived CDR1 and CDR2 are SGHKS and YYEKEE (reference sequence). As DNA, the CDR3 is TGTGCCAGCAGCTTCGCGGGGAATGGCTACACCTTC. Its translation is CASSFAGNGYTF.

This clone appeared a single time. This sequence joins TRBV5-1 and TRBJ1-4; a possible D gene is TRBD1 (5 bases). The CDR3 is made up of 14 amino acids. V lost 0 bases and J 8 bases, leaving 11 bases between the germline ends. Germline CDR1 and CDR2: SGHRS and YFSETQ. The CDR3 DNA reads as TGCGCCAGCAGCTTGGGGCAGGGTCCCGAAAAACTGTTTTTT. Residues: CASSLGQGPEKLFF. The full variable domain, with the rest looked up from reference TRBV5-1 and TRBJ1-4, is KAGVTQTPRYLIKTRGQQVTLSCSPISGHRSVSWYQQTPGQGLQFLFEYFSETQRNKGNFPGRFSGRQFSNSRSEMNVSTLELGDSALYLCASSLGQGPEKLFFGSGTQLSVL.

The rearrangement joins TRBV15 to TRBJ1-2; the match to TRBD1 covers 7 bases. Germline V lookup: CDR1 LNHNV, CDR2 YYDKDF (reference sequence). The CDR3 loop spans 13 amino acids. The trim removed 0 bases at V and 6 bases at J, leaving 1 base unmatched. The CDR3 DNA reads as TGTGCCACCAGCAGAGAAGGGGGCGATGGCTACACCTTC. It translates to CATSREGGDGYTF.

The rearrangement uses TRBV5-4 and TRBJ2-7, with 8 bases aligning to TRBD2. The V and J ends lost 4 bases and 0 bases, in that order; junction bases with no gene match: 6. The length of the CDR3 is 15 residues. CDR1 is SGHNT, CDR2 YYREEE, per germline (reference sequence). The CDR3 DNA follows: TGTGCCAGCAGCGAGGGACTAGGTAACTCCTACGAGCAGTACTTC. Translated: CASSEGLGNSYEQYF.

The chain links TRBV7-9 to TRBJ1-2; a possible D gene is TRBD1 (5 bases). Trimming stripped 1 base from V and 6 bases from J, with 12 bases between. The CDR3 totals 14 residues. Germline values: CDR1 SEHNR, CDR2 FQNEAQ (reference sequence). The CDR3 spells CASSLVSIGDGYTF. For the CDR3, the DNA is TGTGCCAGCAGCTTAGTTTCAATAGGGGATGGCTACACCTTC.